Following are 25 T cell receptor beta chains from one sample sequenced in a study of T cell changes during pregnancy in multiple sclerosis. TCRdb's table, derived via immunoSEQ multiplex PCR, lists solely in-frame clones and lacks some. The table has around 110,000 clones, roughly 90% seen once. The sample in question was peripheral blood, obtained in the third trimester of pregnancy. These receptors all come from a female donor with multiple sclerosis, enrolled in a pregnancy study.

The CDR3 region has the DNA TGCAGCGTTGGGGGACAGAACCTAATGAACACTGAAGCTTTCTTT. It encodes CSVGGQNLMNTEAFF. The chain couples TRBV29-1 to TRBJ1-1; 7 bases map to TRBD1. Germline trimming cut 4 bases from V and 0 bases from J; bases unmatched to any gene: 8. The germline CDR1 and CDR2 sequences are SQVTM and ANQGSEA. The length of the CDR3 is 15 residues.

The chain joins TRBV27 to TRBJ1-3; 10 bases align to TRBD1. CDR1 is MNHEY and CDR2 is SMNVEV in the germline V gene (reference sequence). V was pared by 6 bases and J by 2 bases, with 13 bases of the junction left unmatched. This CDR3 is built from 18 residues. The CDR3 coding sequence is TGTGCCAGCAGGCCCGGGACAGGGGATGCAGCCGCTGGAAACACCATATATTTT. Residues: CASRPGTGDAAAGNTIYF.

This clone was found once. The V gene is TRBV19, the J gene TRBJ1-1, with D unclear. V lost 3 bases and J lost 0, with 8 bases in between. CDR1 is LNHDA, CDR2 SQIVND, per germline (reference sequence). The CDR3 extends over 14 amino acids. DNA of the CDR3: TGTGCCAGTAGTATCGACAATTTGAACACTGAAGCTTTCTTT. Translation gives CASSIDNLNTEAFF.

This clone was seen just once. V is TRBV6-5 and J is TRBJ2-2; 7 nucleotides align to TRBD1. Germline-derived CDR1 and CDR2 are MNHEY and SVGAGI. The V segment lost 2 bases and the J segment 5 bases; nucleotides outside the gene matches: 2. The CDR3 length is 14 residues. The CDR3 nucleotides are TGTGCCAGCAGTTACGAGGACAGGACCGGGGAGCTGTTTTTT. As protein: CASSYEDRTGELFF.

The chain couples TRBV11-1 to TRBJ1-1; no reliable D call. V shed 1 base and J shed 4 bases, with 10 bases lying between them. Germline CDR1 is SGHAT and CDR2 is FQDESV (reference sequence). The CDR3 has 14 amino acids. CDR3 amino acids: CASSLESFSTEAFF. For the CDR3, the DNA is TGTGCCAGCAGCTTAGAGAGTTTTAGCACTGAAGCTTTCTTT.

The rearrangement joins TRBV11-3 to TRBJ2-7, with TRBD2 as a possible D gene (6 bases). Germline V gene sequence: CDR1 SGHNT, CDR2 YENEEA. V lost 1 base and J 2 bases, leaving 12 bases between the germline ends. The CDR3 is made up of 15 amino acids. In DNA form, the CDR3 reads TGTGCCAGCAGCTTAGGGGCGGGACCTACCTACGAGCAGTACTTC. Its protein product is CASSLGAGPTYEQYF.

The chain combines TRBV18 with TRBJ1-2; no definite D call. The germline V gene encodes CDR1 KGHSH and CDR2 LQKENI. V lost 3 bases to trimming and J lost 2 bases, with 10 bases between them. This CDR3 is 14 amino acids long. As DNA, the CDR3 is TGTGCCAGCTCACCCCTGGAGAAGAACTATGGCTACACCTTC. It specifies CASSPLEKNYGYTF.

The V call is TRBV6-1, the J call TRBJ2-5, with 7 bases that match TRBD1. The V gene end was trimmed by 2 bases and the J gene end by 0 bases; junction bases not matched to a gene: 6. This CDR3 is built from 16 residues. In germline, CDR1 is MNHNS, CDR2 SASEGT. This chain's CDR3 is CASSERGQAYQETQYF. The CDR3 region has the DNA TGTGCCAGCAGTGAAAGGGGGCAGGCCTACCAAGAGACCCAGTACTTC.

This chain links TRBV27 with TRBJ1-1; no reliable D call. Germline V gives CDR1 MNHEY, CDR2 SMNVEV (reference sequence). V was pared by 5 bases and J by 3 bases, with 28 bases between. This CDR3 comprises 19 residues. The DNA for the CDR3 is TGTGCCAGCAGTCTACGGTTGAGGAATGGTGCGTTCCACGACACTGAAGCTTTCTTT. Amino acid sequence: CASSLRLRNGAFHDTEAFF.

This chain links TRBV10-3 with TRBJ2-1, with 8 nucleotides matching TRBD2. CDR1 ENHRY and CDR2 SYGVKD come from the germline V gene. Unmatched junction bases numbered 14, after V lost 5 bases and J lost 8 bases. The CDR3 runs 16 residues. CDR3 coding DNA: TGTGCCATCAGTCAATCCCGAGCGGGGGTCCAGTATGAGCAGTTCTTC. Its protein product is CAISQSRAGVQYEQFF.

Here the CDR3 DNA reads TGTGCCAGCAAGAAAAGGACTAGTGGGGCCTCCTACGAGCAGTACTTC. Amino acid sequence: CASKKRTSGASYEQYF. This rearrangement joins TRBV27 to TRBJ2-7, with 7 positions matching TRBD2. CDR3 size: 16 residues. V was clipped by 7 bases and J by 0 bases; unmatched bases: 12. Germline V gene lookup returns CDR1 MNHEY and CDR2 SMNVEV (reference sequence).

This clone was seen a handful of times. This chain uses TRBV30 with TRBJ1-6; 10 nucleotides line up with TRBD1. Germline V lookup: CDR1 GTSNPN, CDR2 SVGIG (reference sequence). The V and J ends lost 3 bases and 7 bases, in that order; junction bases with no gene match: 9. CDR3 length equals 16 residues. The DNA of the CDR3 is TGTGCCTGGAGACCTCAGGGACAGGGGAGGAATTCACCCCTCCACTTT. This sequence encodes CAWRPQGQGRNSPLHF.

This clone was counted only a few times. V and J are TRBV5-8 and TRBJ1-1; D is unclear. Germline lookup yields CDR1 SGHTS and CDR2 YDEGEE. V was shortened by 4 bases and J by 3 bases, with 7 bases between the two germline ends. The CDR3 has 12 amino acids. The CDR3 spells CASSLVDTEAFF. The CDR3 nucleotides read TGTGCCAGCAGCCTAGTAGACACTGAAGCTTTCTTT.

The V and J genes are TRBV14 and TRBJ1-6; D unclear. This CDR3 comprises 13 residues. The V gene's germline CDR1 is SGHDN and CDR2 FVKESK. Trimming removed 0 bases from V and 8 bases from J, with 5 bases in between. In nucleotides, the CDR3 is TGTGCCAGCAGCCAAGATCGAGATTCACCCCTCCACTTT. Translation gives CASSQDRDSPLHF. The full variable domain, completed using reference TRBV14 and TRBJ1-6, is EAGVTQFPSHSVIEKGQTVTLRCDPISGHDNLYWYRRVMGKEIKFLLHFVKESKQDESGMPNNRFLAERTGGTYSTLKVQPAELEDSGVYFCASSQDRDSPLHFGNGTRLTVT.

The CDR3 DNA sequence: TGTGCCAGCAGTTACGTGGGCAGGGTGGGCACTGGCTACACCTTC. Translation gives CASSYVGRVGTGYTF. The gene calls are TRBV6-5 and TRBJ1-2, with a tentative D call TRBD1 (5 bases). This CDR3 spans 15 amino acids. CDR1 MNHEY and CDR2 SVGAGI come from the germline V gene. V lost 2 bases, J lost 7 bases, and 17 bases lay in between.

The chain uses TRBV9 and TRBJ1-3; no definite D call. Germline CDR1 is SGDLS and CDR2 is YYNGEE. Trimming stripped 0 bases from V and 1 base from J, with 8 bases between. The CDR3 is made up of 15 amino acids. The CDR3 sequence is CASSVGGQSGNTIYF. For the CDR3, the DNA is TGTGCCAGCAGCGTAGGAGGTCAGTCTGGAAACACCATATATTTT.

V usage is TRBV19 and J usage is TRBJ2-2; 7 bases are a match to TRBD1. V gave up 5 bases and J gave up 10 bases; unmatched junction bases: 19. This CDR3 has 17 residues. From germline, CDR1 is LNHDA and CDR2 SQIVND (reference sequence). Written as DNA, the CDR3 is TGTGCCAGTAGTGGCCCCCAGAGACAGGGAAACCCCGTGGAGCTGTTTTTT. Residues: CASSGPQRQGNPVELFF.

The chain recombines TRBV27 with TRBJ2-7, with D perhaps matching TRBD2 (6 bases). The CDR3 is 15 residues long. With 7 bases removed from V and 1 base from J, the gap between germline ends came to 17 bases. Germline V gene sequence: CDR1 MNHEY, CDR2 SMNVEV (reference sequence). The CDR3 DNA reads TGTGCCAGCAACAAACTGGGGAGGAGTTCCTACGAGCAGTACTTC. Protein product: CASNKLGRSSYEQYF.

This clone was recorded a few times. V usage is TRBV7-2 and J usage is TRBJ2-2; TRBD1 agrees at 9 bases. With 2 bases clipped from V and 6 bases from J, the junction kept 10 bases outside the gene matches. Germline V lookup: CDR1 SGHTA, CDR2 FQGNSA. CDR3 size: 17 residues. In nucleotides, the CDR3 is TGTGCCAGCAGCTTACAAGTAGGGACAGGGATGTCCGGGGAGCTGTTTTTT. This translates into CASSLQVGTGMSGELFF.

The CDR3 spells CASSLHVGANEKLFF. The CDR3 bases are TGTGCCAGCAGTTTACATGTTGGGGCAAATGAAAAACTGTTTTTT. The chain joins TRBV27 to TRBJ1-4; possibly TRBD1 for D (5 bases). This CDR3 region has 15 residues. Looked up from germline, CDR1 is MNHEY and CDR2 is SMNVEV (reference sequence). Trimming pared 2 bases from V and 5 bases from J, leaving 12 bases between.

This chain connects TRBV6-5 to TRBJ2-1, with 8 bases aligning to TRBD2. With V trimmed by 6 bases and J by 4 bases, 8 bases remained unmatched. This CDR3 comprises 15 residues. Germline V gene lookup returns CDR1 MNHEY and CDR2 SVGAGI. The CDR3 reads CASSREGGRYNEQFF. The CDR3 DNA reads TGTGCCAGCAGCCGAGAGGGCGGGAGGTACAATGAGCAGTTCTTC.

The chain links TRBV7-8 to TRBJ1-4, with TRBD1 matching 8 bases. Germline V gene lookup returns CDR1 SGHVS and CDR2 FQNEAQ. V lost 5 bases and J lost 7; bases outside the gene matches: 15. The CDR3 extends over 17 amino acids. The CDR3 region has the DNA TGTGCCAGCAGCCTGAAGATGAGACAGGGGTTGACTGAAAAACTGTTTTTT. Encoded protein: CASSLKMRQGLTEKLFF.

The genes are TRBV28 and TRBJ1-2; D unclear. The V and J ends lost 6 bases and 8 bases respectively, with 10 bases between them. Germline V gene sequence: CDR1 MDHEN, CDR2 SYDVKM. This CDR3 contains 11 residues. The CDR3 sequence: CASRLSRGYTF. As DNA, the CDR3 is TGTGCCAGCAGATTGTCGCGCGGCTACACCTTC.

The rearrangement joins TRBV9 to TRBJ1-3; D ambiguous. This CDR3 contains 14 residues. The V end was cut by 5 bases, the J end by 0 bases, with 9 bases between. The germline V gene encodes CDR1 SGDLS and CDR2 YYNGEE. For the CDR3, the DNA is TGTGCCAGCAGTAGCGGGCGCTCTGGAAACACCATATATTTT. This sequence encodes CASSSGRSGNTIYF. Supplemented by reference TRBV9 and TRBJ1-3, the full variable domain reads DSGVTQTPKHLITATGQRVTLRCSPRSGDLSVYWYQQSLDQGLQFLIQYYNGEERAKGNILERFSAQQFPDLHSELNLSSLELGDSALYFCASSSGRSGNTIYFGEGSWLTVV.

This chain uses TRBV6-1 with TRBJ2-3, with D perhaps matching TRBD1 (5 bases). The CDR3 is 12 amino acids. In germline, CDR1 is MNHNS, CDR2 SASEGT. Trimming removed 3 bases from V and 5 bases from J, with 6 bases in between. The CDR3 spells CASSEQGDTQYF. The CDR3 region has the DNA TGTGCCAGCAGTGAGCAGGGAGATACGCAGTATTTT.